Listed here are 7 T cell receptor beta chains from one sample, sequenced in a study of healthy donors' naive CD4 and CD8 T cells. Starting from around 500 ng of total RNA, TCR libraries were made with linear amplification. TCRdb itself ran the reads through MiXCR, one entry per CDR3 protein. The data show 150,000 to 200,000 distinct CDR3 sequences, under 85% seen once. The source material was naive CD4+ and CD8+ T cells sorted from blood, pooled from several donors. The receptors were gathered from a pool of human donors in good health; the sample pools cells from several healthy donors.

This clonotype was picked up a small number of times. The chain combines TRBV27 with TRBJ2-7, with 7 nucleotides matching TRBD1. Germline CDR1 is MNHEY and CDR2 is SMNVEV (reference sequence). This CDR3 has 14 amino acids. V was clipped by 5 bases and J by 4 bases; unmatched bases: 8. The CDR3 region is CASSIRGLGYEQYF. DNA of the CDR3: TGTGCCAGCAGTATAAGGGGGCTAGGGTACGAGCAGTACTTC.

J is TRBJ2-1 and V is TRBV6-5; 11 bases match TRBD2. This CDR3 has 16 amino acids. CDR1 and CDR2 (germline): MNHEY, SVGAGI. J gave up 8 bases and V 1 base, and 7 bases lay outside the gene matches. The DNA for the CDR3 is TGTGCCAGCAGTTACTACCGACTAGCGGGATGGGATGAGCAGTTCTTC. Its protein is CASSYYRLAGWDEQFF.

Only a few counts were recorded for this clonotype. The chain links TRBV29-1 to TRBJ2-1, with 7 bases aligning to TRBD1. This CDR3 is 15 amino acids long. V shed 2 bases and J 2 bases; nucleotides not matched to a gene: 6. Germline lookup yields CDR1 SQVTM and CDR2 ANQGSEA. Here the CDR3 reads CSVEPGTATYNEQFF. The CDR3 coding sequence is TGCAGCGTTGAACCTGGGACAGCTACCTACAATGAGCAGTTCTTC.

The chain is built from TRBV4-3 and TRBJ1-2; the D gene is possibly TRBD1 (6 bases). The CDR3 covers 14 residues. Trimming stripped 4 bases from V and 3 bases from J, with 12 bases between. CDR1 is LGHNA, CDR2 YSLEER, per germline. The CDR3, as DNA: TGCGCCAGCAGCCTAGAAAGACAGGACTATGGCTACACCTTC. It translates to CASSLERQDYGYTF.

The rearrangement joins TRBV19 to TRBJ2-3; D tentatively reads TRBD1 or TRBD2 (5 bases each). Trimming left V 5 bases short and J 2 bases short, with 17 bases between. The germline CDR1 and CDR2 sequences are LNHDA and SQIVND (reference sequence). CDR3 length: 16 amino acids. The CDR3 region is CASSSGTEVDTDTQYF. The CDR3 DNA sequence: TGTGCCAGTAGTTCTGGGACGGAGGTTGACACAGATACGCAGTATTTT.

The chain carries TRBV19 and TRBJ2-7, with D possibly matching TRBD2 (5 bases). Trimming removed 5 bases at V and 3 bases at J, with 8 bases between. The germline V gene has CDR1 LNHDA and CDR2 SQIVND (reference sequence). This CDR3 has 12 amino acids. CDR3 region: CASSPGIYEQYF. Written as DNA, the CDR3 is TGTGCCAGTAGTCCGGGGATCTACGAGCAGTACTTC.

This clonotype showed up just a few times. This sequence joins TRBV6-5 and TRBJ1-2; unclear D gene. CDR3 length: 13 residues. The germline CDR1 and CDR2 sequences are MNHEY and SVGAGI. V was trimmed by 6 bases and J by 6 bases, leaving 14 bases between them. Here the CDR3 DNA reads TGTGCCAGCAGGCGAGCGGTTGAGGATGGCTACACCTTC. This translates into CASRRAVEDGYTF.